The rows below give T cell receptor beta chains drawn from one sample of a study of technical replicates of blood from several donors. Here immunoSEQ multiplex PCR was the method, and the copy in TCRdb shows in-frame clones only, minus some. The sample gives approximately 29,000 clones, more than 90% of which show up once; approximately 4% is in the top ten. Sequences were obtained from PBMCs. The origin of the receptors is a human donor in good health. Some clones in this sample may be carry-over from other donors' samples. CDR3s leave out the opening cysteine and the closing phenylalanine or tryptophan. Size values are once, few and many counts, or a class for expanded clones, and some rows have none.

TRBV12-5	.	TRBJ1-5	ASGLKSEPQH
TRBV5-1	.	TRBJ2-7	ASSLVTGASGEQY
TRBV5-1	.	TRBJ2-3	ASSRQGSTDTQY
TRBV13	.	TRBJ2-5	ASSAGTGQETQY
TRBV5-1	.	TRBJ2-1	ASSPGRGAGEQF
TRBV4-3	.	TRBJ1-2	ASSQDLRGRNYGYT
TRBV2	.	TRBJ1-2	ASSPPGQGMGGYT
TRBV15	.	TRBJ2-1	ATSSGATSGLDEQF
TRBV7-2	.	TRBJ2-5	ASSPRGPSQETQY
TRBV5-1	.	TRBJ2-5	ASRSGTGQETQY
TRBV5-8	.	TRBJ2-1	ASSLEGGPSNEQF
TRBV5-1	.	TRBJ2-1	ASSFLAESYNEQF
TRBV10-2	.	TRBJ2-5	ASAWTSAEETQY
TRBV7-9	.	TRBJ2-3	ASSLGSGDTDTQY
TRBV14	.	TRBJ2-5	ASSYQGVVWTQY
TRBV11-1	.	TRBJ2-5	ASSLEGLAGGETQY
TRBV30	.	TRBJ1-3	ASAPGSTIY
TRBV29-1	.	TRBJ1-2	SVSSGIGYT
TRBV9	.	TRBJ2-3	ASTLTLWVSDTQY
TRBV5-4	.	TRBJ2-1	ASSLWGREQF
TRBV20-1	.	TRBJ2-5	SARAQETQY
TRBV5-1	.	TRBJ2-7	ASSLGGRQGHSYEQY
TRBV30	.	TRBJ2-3	AWSEGGGNTDTQY
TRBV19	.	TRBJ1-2	ASSMTGNYGYT
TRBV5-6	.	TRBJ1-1	ASSFDTKGLTEAF
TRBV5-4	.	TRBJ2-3	ASSLVSDTQY
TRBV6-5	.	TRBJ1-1	ASSYRQGFYTEAF
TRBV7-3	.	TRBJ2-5	ASSFQGTETQY
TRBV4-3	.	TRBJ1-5	ASSQDWAAGGQPQH
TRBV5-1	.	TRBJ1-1	ASSMTTGNTEAF
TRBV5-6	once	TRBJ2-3	ASSHGTGLDTQY
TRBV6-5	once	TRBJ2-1	ASRIPGQGAHEQF
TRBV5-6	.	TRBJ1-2	ASSTPGTGDPRGYT
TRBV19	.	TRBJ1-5	ASSGDRVVRNQPQH
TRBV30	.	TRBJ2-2	AWRLAVNTGELF